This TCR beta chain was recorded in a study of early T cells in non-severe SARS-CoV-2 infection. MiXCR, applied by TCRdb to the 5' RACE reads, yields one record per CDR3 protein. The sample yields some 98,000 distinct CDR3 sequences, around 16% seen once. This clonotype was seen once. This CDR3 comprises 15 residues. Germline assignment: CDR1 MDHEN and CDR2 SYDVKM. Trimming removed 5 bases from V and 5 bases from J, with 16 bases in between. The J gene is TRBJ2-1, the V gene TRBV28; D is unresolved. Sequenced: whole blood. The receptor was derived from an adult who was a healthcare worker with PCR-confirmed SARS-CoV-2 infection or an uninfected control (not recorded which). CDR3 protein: CASSPGGGLNNEQFF. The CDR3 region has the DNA TGTGCCAGCAGTCCTGGCGGTGGCCTAAACAATGAGCAGTTCTTC.